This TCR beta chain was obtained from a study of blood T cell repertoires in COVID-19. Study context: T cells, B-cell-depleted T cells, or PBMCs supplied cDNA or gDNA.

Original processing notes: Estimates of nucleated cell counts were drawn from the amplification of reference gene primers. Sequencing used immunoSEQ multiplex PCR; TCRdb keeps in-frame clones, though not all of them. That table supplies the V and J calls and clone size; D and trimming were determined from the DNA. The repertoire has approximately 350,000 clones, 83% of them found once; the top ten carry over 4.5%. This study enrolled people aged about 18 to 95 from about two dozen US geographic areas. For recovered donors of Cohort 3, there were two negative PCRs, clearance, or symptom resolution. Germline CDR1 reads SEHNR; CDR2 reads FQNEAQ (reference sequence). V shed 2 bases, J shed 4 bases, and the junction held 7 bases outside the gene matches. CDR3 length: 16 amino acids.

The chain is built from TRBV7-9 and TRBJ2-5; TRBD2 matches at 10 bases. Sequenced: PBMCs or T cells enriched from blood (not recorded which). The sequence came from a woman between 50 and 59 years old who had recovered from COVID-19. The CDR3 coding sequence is TGTGCCAGCAGCTTACCAGCGGGGGGGCAGGGAGAGACCCAGTACTTC. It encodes CASSLPAGGQGETQYF.